A single sample gave rise to the 15 T cell receptor beta chains below, sequenced in a study of glioma-infiltrating T cells. Using RNA template, CDR3s of TCR alpha and beta were amplified with iRepertoire arm-PCR. TCRdb reprocessed the multiplex PCR reads via MiXCR and lists one record per CDR3 protein. The data contain about 410,000 distinct CDR3 sequences, roughly two fifths of them seen just once; the ten biggest clones take up more than 10%. Sample: glioma tissue, nonneoplastic brain tissue, or PBMCs (not recorded which). Receptors were obtained from a human donor with low-grade glioma or glioblastoma, undergoing nonglioma brain surgery, or in good health (not recorded which).

This clonotype has more than one count but fewer than ten. The gene calls are TRBV19 and TRBJ2-2, with D hard to call. The V end lost 9 bases, the J end lost 8 bases, and 10 bases lay between the germline ends. The CDR3 has 11 residues. Germline V gene lookup returns CDR1 LNHDA and CDR2 SQIVND (reference sequence). The CDR3: CASRKQGELFF. In DNA form, the CDR3 reads TGTGCCAGCCGAAAACAGGGGGAGCTGTTTTTT.

This clonotype was found a few times. The chain employs TRBV9 and TRBJ2-5; a possible D gene is TRBD1 (5 bases). V lost 0 bases to trimming and J lost 0 bases, with 9 bases between them. CDR1 and CDR2 from the germline V gene are SGDLS and YYNGEE. The CDR3 consists of 15 residues. CDR3 sequence: CASSVATAYQETQYF. The CDR3, as DNA: TGTGCCAGCAGCGTAGCGACAGCCTACCAAGAGACCCAGTACTTC.

This clonotype was observed at least ten times. The chain recombines TRBV12-3 or TRBV12-4 with TRBJ2-7; D possibly corresponds to TRBD1 (5 bases). Trimming took off 4 bases at V and 3 bases at J, with 10 bases between the two ends. The CDR3 is 13 residues long. CDR3 loop: CASSSGHNYEQYF. DNA for the CDR3: TGTGCCAGCAGTTCCGGACATAACTACGAGCAGTACTTC.

This clonotype was picked up a small number of times. This chain uses TRBV12-3 or TRBV12-4 with TRBJ1-1; D gene uncertain. The CDR3 totals 12 residues. Trimming removed 7 bases at V and 7 bases at J, with 13 bases between. The CDR3 bases are TGTGCCAGCACCTCCGACCGATTTGAAGCTTTCTTT. It translates to CASTSDRFEAFF.

The table lists this clonotype with a few counts. The rearrangement links TRBV6-5 to TRBJ2-3; 7 nucleotides line up with TRBD2. CDR3 length: 17 amino acids. Germline lookup yields CDR1 MNHEY and CDR2 SVGAGI. Trimming cost V 2 bases and J 3 bases; bases outside gene matches: 11. The CDR3 here is CASSYAAGVPGTDTQYF. CDR3 sequence (DNA): TGTGCCAGCAGTTACGCCGCGGGAGTCCCGGGGACAGATACGCAGTATTTT.

Only one count was recorded for this clonotype. Given a much more abundant clone one base away, this may be a read error. The CDR3 reads CSAEGPPAQTQYF. Here the CDR3 DNA reads TGCAGTGCCGAGGGTCCCCCCGCGCAGACCCAGTACTTC. This chain links TRBV20-1 with TRBJ2-7; a possible D gene is TRBD2 (5 bases). The DNA end favors TRBJ2-5, so the J call may be wrong. The CDR3 contains 13 residues. The germline CDR1 and CDR2 sequences are DFQATT and SNEGSKA (reference sequence).

V and J are TRBV27 and TRBJ2-3; D is unclear. This CDR3 spans 16 amino acids. Germline V gene lookup returns CDR1 MNHEY and CDR2 SMNVEV (reference sequence). V lost 7 bases to trimming and J lost 6 bases, with 23 bases between them. This chain's CDR3 is CASITGLSAGGDTQYF. The CDR3 coding sequence is TGTGCCAGCATCACTGGGCTGAGTGCCGGTGGGGATACGCAGTATTTT.

A remark on this clonotype: This could be a read error, since a much larger clone is one nucleotide away. V gene TRBV28 combines with J gene TRBJ1-1, with a weak D call TRBD1 (5 bases). There are 15 residues in the CDR3. Germline V gene data show CDR1 as MDHEN and CDR2 as SYDVKM. CDR3 loop: CASPSSQGRGTEALF. CDR3 coding DNA: TGTGCCAGCCCATCTTCTCAGGGACGAGGCACTGAAGCTCTCTTT. Drawing the rest from reference TRBV28 and TRBJ1-1, the complete variable domain is DVKVTQSSRYLVKRTGEKVFLECVQDMDHENMFWYRQDPGLGLRLIYFSYDVKMKEKGDIPEGYSVSREKKERFSLILESASTNQTSMYLCASPSSQGRGTEALFGQGTRLTVV.

Concerning this clonotype: Germline and junction disagree at one end, which may indicate a read error. This chain links TRBV27 with TRBJ1-5; D is possibly TRBD1 (5 bases). This CDR3 is built from 14 residues. The V gene's germline CDR1 is MNHEY and CDR2 SMNVEV (reference sequence). CDR3 nucleotide sequence: TGTGCCAGCAGTGAGCCAGGGAAGCATCAGCCCCGGCATTTT. Amino acids: CASSEPGKHQPRHF.

The CDR3 is CASSPSTRNNEQFF. The DNA for the CDR3 is TGTGCCAGCAGCCCGTCGACTCGGAACAATGAGCAGTTCTTC. The chain links TRBV7-2 to TRBJ2-1; D call uncertain. CDR1 and CDR2 (germline): SGHTA, FQGNSA. This CDR3 is 14 amino acids long. Trimming removed 5 bases at V and 5 bases at J, with 13 bases between.

This chain uses TRBV7-8 with TRBJ1-1; 7 nucleotides line up with TRBD1. The CDR3 covers 16 residues. V lost 5 bases and J lost 0; bases outside the gene matches: 9. Germline loops: CDR1 SGHVS, CDR2 FQNEAQ. CDR3 sequence: CASSTHRGELNTEAFF. DNA for the CDR3: TGTGCCAGCAGCACCCACAGGGGTGAATTGAACACTGAAGCTTTCTTT.

This clonotype has ten or more counts. This sequence joins TRBV15 and TRBJ1-5; D perhaps matches TRBD1 (5 bases). The CDR3 runs to 15 residues. The germline CDR1 and CDR2 sequences are LNHNV and YYDKDF (reference sequence). The V end lost 5 bases, the J end lost 0 bases, and 11 bases lay between the germline ends. For the CDR3, the DNA is TGTGCCACCAGCTCTGACAGACATAGCAATCAGCCCCAGCATTTT. This encodes CATSSDRHSNQPQHF.

This clonotype came up many times. The V call is TRBV20-1, the J call TRBJ2-1; 7 bases are shared with TRBD1. In germline, CDR1 is DFQATT, CDR2 SNEGSKA (reference sequence). J was trimmed by 2 bases and V by 1 base; bases with no gene match: 5. The CDR3 consists of 15 residues. The CDR3: CSARVRTGPYNEQFF. In nucleotides, the CDR3 is TGCAGTGCTAGAGTGAGGACAGGTCCCTACAATGAGCAGTTCTTC.

Points on this clonotype: A much more abundant neighbour one base away suggests this may be a read error. This rearrangement joins TRBV28 to TRBJ2-1; TRBD2 matches 9 bases. The CDR3 is made up of 14 amino acids. Trimming removed 3 bases from V and 9 bases from J; junction bases left unmatched: 6. From germline, CDR1 is MDHEN and CDR2 SYDVKM. The CDR3 bases are TGTGCCAGCAGTTTGTGGCGGGAGGGGGGTGAGCAGTTCTTC. As protein: CASSLWREGGEQFF.

J is TRBJ1-2 and V is TRBV6-1; D gene uncertain. The V end was cut by 7 bases, the J end by 7 bases, with 19 bases between. This CDR3 spans 14 amino acids. Germline V gene lookup returns CDR1 MNHNS and CDR2 SASEGT. The CDR3 sequence: CASNRDRGIAGYTF. The CDR3 DNA reads TGTGCCAGCAACCGAGATCGGGGAATAGCTGGCTACACCTTC.